The 26 T cell receptor beta chains below all came from one sample that was sequenced in a study of Graves' ophthalmopathy and Graves' hyperthyroidism. As the template, RNA transcripts were used to amplify TCR beta CDR3 regions. First-round RT-PCR employed HTBI primers, with a second-round multiplex PCR after it. TCRdb redid the calling of the multiplex PCR reads with MiXCR, one entry per CDR3 protein. The repertoire includes roughly 600,000 distinct CDR3 sequences, under 40% of them detected once, and over 3.5% sits in the top ten. The sequencing input was peripheral blood or thyroid tissue (not recorded which). These receptors were taken from an adult man with Graves' hyperthyroidism.

The CDR3 DNA is TGTGCCATCAGTGCGACTAGCGGGGGGGATGGCCAGTTCTTC. Amino acid sequence: CAISATSGGDGQFF. The J gene is TRBJ2-1, the V gene TRBV10-3; 14 nucleotides agree with TRBD2. Losses at the gene ends were 4 bases for V and 13 bases for J; bases not matched to a gene: 6. The CDR3 is 14 residues long. CDR1 ENHRY and CDR2 SYGVKD come from the germline V gene.

This clonotype was seen many times. The chain combines TRBV24-1 with TRBJ2-7, with 7 bases identical to TRBD1. Germline loops: CDR1 KGHDR, CDR2 SFDVKD. After removal of 6 bases from V and 2 bases from J, the junction contained 3 bases not matched to a gene. CDR3 length: 13 residues. CDR3 in DNA: TGTGCCACCAGTCAGACAGGGACCTACGAGCAGTACTTC. Translating gives CATSQTGTYEQYF.

Many counts were recorded for this clonotype. The chain couples TRBV29-1 to TRBJ2-7; D gene unclear. The CDR3 sequence is 12 residues long. V lost 4 bases and J 3 bases, leaving 10 bases between the germline ends. From germline, CDR1 is SQVTM and CDR2 ANQGSEA. In DNA, the CDR3 is TGCAGCGTTGGAAAAGGATTCTACGAGCAGTACTTC. Its translation: CSVGKGFYEQYF.

Notes on this clonotype: A much more abundant neighbour one base away suggests this may be a read error. The chain is built from TRBV5-1 and TRBJ1-2; a possible D gene is TRBD1 (6 bases). This CDR3 spans 14 amino acids. Germline CDR1 SGHRS, CDR2 YFSETQ. CDR3 nucleotides: TGCGTCAGCAGTCCGACAGGTGTTAACTATGGCTACACCTTC. Translated: CVSSPTGVNYGYTF. Variable domain in full (rest from reference TRBV5-1 and TRBJ1-2): KAGVTQTPRYLIKTRGQQVTLSCSPISGHRSVSWYQQTPGQGLQFLFEYFSETQRNKGNFPGRFSGRQFSNSRSEMNVSTLELGDSALYLCVSSPTGVNYGYTFGSGTRLTVV.

The genes are TRBV2 and TRBJ2-5, with TRBD1 identical over 8 bases. This CDR3 comprises 17 residues. Germline V lookup: CDR1 SNHLY, CDR2 FYNNEI. After removal of 5 bases from V and 1 base from J, the junction contained 12 bases not matched to a gene. CDR3 region: CASSTQGAGTRQETQYF. For the CDR3, the DNA is TGTGCCAGCAGTACCCAGGGGGCCGGGACACGCCAAGAGACCCAGTACTTC.

The CDR3 DNA reads TGTGCCAGCTGTCTTGGCGGGGGGGATCAGCCCCAGCATTTT. It encodes CASCLGGGDQPQHF. This sequence joins TRBV6-1 and TRBJ1-5; possibly TRBD1 for D (5 bases). The CDR3 totals 14 residues. In germline, CDR1 is MNHNS, CDR2 SASEGT. Trimming removed 8 bases from V and 5 bases from J, with 16 bases in between.

At least ten counts were recorded for this clonotype. This chain connects TRBV7-9 to TRBJ2-6, with D unresolved. CDR3 length: 15 residues. Trimming removed 0 bases at V and 10 bases at J, with 13 bases between. Germline V gene sequence: CDR1 SEHNR, CDR2 FQNEAQ (reference sequence). As DNA, the CDR3 is TGTGCCAGCAGCTTAGCTGCCGGCGGAATTAACGTCCTGACTTTC. It encodes CASSLAAGGINVLTF.

This clonotype was detected ten times or more. The V and J genes are TRBV29-1 and TRBJ1-2; no clear D. Germline values: CDR1 SQVTM, CDR2 ANQGSEA. CDR3 length equals 10 residues. V gave up 3 bases and J gave up 5 bases, with 4 bases separating them. Here the CDR3 reads CSVDRYGYTF. In nucleotides, the CDR3 is TGCAGCGTTGACAGATATGGCTACACCTTC.

Many counts were recorded for this clonotype. This chain connects TRBV20-1 to TRBJ2-7, with TRBD1 matching over 9 bases. The V and J ends lost 5 bases and 2 bases, in that order; junction bases with no gene match: 7. This CDR3 comprises 14 residues. Germline V gives CDR1 DFQATT, CDR2 SNEGSKA (reference sequence). CDR3 in DNA: TGCAGTGCTTCCCGGACAGGGGCGACCTACGAGCAGTACTTC. This gives the protein CSASRTGATYEQYF.

This clonotype was seen ten or more times. This chain joins TRBV6-5 and TRBJ1-1; the D gene is possibly TRBD1 (5 bases). CDR1 is MNHEY, CDR2 SVGAGI, per germline. V lost 6 bases and J lost 1, with 12 bases in between. The CDR3 extends over 14 amino acids. This chain's CDR3 is CASRPGRWNTEAFF. CDR3 bases: TGTGCCAGCAGGCCGGGACGATGGAACACTGAAGCTTTCTTT.

This clonotype occurred many times. J is TRBJ1-1 and V is TRBV5-4, with a weak D call TRBD1 (5 bases). V lost 2 bases to trimming and J lost 1 base, with 12 bases between them. Germline CDR1 reads SGHNT; CDR2 reads YYREEE (reference sequence). CDR3 length equals 15 residues. CDR3 amino acids: CASSFPRAANTEAFF. CDR3 in DNA: TGTGCCAGCAGCTTCCCCAGGGCGGCGAACACTGAAGCTTTCTTT.

The table lists this clonotype with many counts. The chain uses TRBV7-9 and TRBJ1-6; D perhaps matches TRBD1 (5 bases). Deletions cut 5 bases from V and 9 bases from J, with 11 bases between. Germline CDR1 and CDR2: SEHNR and FQNEAQ (reference sequence). The CDR3 contains 13 residues. CDR3 bases: TGTGCCAGCAGCATGGGGCCGGGTTCACCCCTCCACTTT. This sequence encodes CASSMGPGSPLHF.

The chain carries TRBV5-4 and TRBJ2-7, with 11 bases identical to TRBD1. The CDR3 is 15 amino acids. Losses at the gene ends were 0 bases for V and 7 bases for J; bases not matched to a gene: 6. Germline V CDR1 and CDR2: SGHNT, YYREEE (reference sequence). CDR3 DNA: TGTGCCAGCAGCTTGGACGGACAGGGGGCGCGTGAGCAGTACTTC. It specifies CASSLDGQGAREQYF. The full variable domain, completed using reference TRBV5-4 and TRBJ2-7, is ETGVTQSPTHLIKTRGQQVTLRCSSQSGHNTVSWYQQALGQGPQFIFQYYREEENGRGNFPPRFSGLQFPNYSSELNVNALELDDSALYLCASSLDGQGAREQYFGPGTRLTVT.

This clonotype was picked up many times. The rearrangement uses TRBV5-6 and TRBJ2-7; D is uncertain. V lost 1 base and J 0 bases, leaving 11 bases between the germline ends. CDR1 and CDR2 from the germline V gene are SGHDT and YYEEEE. CDR3 length: 15 amino acids. This chain's CDR3 is CASSLWTIGSYEQYF. The DNA of the CDR3 is TGTGCCAGCAGCTTGTGGACCATTGGCTCCTACGAGCAGTACTTC.

This clonotype was seen only a few times. Given a much more abundant clone one base away, this may be a read error. In DNA form, the CDR3 reads TGTGCCAGCAGCTCGCCGACAGAATACTATGGCTACGCCTTC. Translation: CASSSPTEYYGYAF. The chain combines TRBV7-9 with TRBJ1-2; weak D call: TRBD1 (5 bases). Germline V gene sequence: CDR1 SEHNR, CDR2 FQNEAQ (reference sequence). The CDR3 loop spans 14 amino acids. The entire variable domain, with the rest obtained from reference TRBV7-9 and TRBJ1-2, is as follows: DTGVSQNPRHKITKRGQNVTFRCDPISEHNRLYWYRQTLGQGPEFLTYFQNEAQLEKSRLLSDRFSAERPKGSFSTLEIQRTEQGDSAMYLCASSSPTEYYGYAFGSGTRLTVV.

To note about this clonotype: Only one base separates this from a far larger clonotype, so it likely reflects a read error. This CDR3 is missing its conserved last phenylalanine or tryptophan, likely due to a read error. This sequence joins TRBV7-2 and TRBJ2-7; D is undetermined. V lost 2 bases to trimming and J lost 4 bases, with 3 bases between them. Germline-derived CDR1 and CDR2 are SGHTA and FQGNSA. The CDR3 has 11 residues. As DNA, the CDR3 is TGTGCCAGCAGCTTAAGGTACGAGCAGTACCTC. It is translated as CASSLRYEQYL.

In its sample, this clonotype was seen a few times. The J gene is TRBJ2-3, the V gene TRBV4-1, with 8 bases matching TRBD2. The CDR3 consists of 16 residues. V gave up 0 bases and J gave up 1 base; unmatched junction bases: 3. The germline gives CDR1 MGHRA, CDR2 YSYEKL. CDR3 nucleotides: TGCGCCAGCAGCCAAGACTGGACTAGCCGCACAGATACGCAGTATTTT. Translation gives CASSQDWTSRTDTQYF.

This chain links TRBV6-6 with TRBJ2-3, with 13 bases aligning to TRBD2. This CDR3 is 15 amino acids long. Per germline, CDR1 MNHNY and CDR2 SVGAGI (reference sequence). J gave up 8 bases and V 5 bases, and 7 bases lay outside the gene matches. The DNA of the CDR3 is TGTGCCAGCAGTACTACTAGCGGGGGGGCCGGTACGCAGTATTTT. Translation gives CASSTTSGGAGTQYF.

The chain has TRBV20-1 and TRBJ1-2, with 8 bases fitting TRBD1. Trimming cost V 0 bases and J 2 bases; bases outside gene matches: 5. Germline loops: CDR1 DFQATT, CDR2 SNEGSKA (reference sequence). The CDR3 has 15 residues. The CDR3 coding sequence is TGCAGTGCTAGAGAATGGGACAGGCTGAACTATGGCTACACCTTC. Its protein product is CSAREWDRLNYGYTF.

The chain links TRBV2 to TRBJ1-2, with D possibly matching TRBD1 (5 bases). The germline V gene has CDR1 SNHLY and CDR2 FYNNEI. The CDR3 is 12 amino acids. The V gene lost 6 bases and the J gene lost 8 bases, with 13 bases spanning the gap. CDR3 residues: CASSQGVGGYTF. The CDR3, as DNA: TGTGCCAGCAGCCAAGGGGTCGGGGGCTACACCTTC.

This sequence joins TRBV25-1 and TRBJ1-5; 8 positions match TRBD1. The CDR3 is 14 residues long. V was clipped by 3 bases and J by 11 bases; unmatched bases: 9. The germline CDR1 and CDR2 sequences are MGHDK and SYGVNS. CDR3: CASSEPRGQETQHF. CDR3 nucleotide sequence: TGTGCCAGCAGTGAGCCCAGGGGGCAAGAGACCCAGCATTTT.

CDR3 nucleotides: TGTGCCAGCAGTTACTCGGAGAGTCTCCCCGGGGAGCTGTTTTTT. Encoded protein: CASSYSESLPGELFF. The rearrangement uses TRBV27 and TRBJ2-2; no reliable D call. Germline values: CDR1 MNHEY, CDR2 SMNVEV (reference sequence). The CDR3 covers 15 residues. Between the trimmed V and J ends, which lost 4 bases and 6 bases, there was a span of 15 bases.

This clonotype was recorded many times. This sequence joins TRBV24-1 and TRBJ1-3; D uncertain. V was trimmed by 2 bases and J by 0 bases, leaving 7 bases between them. Germline assignment: CDR1 KGHDR and CDR2 SFDVKD. This CDR3 is built from 15 residues. The CDR3 coding sequence is TGTGCCACCAGTGATTCCCGGAGCTCTGGAAACACCATATATTTT. Protein product: CATSDSRSSGNTIYF.

There are many counts of this clonotype. The V gene is TRBV20-1, the J gene TRBJ1-2, with D maybe TRBD1 (5 bases). V was cut by 0 bases and J by 4 bases, with 9 bases left in between. The CDR3 runs to 13 residues. Germline V lookup: CDR1 DFQATT, CDR2 SNEGSKA (reference sequence). The DNA for the CDR3 is TGCAGTGCTAGAGAGGGACCTGGCTATGGCTACACCTTC. Translating it yields CSAREGPGYGYTF.

The chain combines TRBV7-2 with TRBJ1-2, with TRBD1 matching 9 bases. Per germline, CDR1 SGHTA and CDR2 FQGNSA. This CDR3 spans 16 amino acids. Germline trimming cut 6 bases from V and 8 bases from J; bases unmatched to any gene: 16. This CDR3 reads CASRENTGGGLGGYTF. CDR3 DNA sequence: TGTGCCAGCAGAGAGAACACAGGGGGCGGCTTGGGGGGCTACACCTTC.

This clonotype was counted ten times or more. V and J are TRBV29-1 and TRBJ1-2, with D unclear. The length of the CDR3 is 15 residues. Germline values: CDR1 SQVTM, CDR2 ANQGSEA. The CDR3 region has the DNA TGCTCTGTCAGCCGTACTACCTCTGGGGACTATGGCTACACCTTC. Protein product: CSVSRTTSGDYGYTF. The full variable domain, its missing parts supplied by reference TRBV29-1 and TRBJ1-2, is SAVISQKPSRDICQRGTSLTIQCQVDSQVTMMFWYRQQPGQSLTLIATANQGSEATYESGFVIDKFPISRPNLTFSTLTVSNMSPEDSSIYLCSVSRTTSGDYGYTFGSGTRLTVV.